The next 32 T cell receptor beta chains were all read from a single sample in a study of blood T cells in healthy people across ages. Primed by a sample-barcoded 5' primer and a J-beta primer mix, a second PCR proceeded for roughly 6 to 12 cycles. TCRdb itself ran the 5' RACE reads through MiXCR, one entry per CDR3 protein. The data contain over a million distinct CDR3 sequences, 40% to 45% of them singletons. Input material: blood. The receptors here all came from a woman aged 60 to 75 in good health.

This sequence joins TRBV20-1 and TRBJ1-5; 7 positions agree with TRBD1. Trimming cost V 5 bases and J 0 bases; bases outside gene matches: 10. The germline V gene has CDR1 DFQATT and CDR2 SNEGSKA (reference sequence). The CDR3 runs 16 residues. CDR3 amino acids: CSAGRTGSNSNQPQHF. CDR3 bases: TGCAGTGCTGGGCGGACAGGATCAAATAGCAATCAGCCCCAGCATTTT.

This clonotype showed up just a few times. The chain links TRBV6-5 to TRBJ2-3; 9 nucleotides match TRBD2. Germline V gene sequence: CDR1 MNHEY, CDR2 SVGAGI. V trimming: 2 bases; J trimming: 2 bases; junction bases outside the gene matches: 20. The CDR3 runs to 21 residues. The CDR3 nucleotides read TGTGCCAGCAGTTACAAAGTCCCGGGACTAGCTGGAGGACAGGACACAGATACGCAGTATTTT. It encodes CASSYKVPGLAGGQDTDTQYF.

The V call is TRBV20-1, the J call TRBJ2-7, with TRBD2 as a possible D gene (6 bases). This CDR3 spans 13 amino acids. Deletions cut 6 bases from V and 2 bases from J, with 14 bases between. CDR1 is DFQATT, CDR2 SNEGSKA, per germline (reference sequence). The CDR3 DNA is TGCAGTGCGCTTTCGTGGGGGGCCTACGAGCAGTACTTC. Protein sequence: CSALSWGAYEQYF.

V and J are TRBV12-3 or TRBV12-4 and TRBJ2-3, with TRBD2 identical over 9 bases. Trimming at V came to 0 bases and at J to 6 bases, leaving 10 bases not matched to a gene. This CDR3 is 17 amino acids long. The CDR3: CASSLAPGASGMDTQYF. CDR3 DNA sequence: TGTGCCAGCAGTTTAGCCCCGGGTGCTAGCGGGATGGATACGCAGTATTTT.

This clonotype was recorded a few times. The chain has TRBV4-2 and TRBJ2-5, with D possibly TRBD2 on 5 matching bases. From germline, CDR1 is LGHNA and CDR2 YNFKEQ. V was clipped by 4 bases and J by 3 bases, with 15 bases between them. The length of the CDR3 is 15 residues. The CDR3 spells CASSLHGNPKETQYF. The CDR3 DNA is TGTGCCAGCAGCCTCCACGGGAACCCTAAAGAGACCCAGTACTTC.

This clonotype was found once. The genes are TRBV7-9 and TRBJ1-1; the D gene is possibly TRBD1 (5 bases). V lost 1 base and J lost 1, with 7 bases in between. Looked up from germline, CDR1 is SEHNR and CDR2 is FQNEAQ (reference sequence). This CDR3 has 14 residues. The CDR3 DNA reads TGTGCCAGCAGCTTAGAGGGGAAGAACACTGAAGCTTTCTTT. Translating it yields CASSLEGKNTEAFF.

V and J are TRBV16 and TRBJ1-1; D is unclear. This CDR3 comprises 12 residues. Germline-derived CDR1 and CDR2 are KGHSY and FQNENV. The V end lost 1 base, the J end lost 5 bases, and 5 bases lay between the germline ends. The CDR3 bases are TGTGCCAGCAGCCAATTCGGTACTGAAGCTTTCTTT. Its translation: CASSQFGTEAFF.

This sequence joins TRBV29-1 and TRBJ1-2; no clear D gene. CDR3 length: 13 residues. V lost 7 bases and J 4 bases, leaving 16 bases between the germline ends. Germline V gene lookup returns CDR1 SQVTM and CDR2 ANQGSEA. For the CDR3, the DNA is TGCAGCGGCCTACACGGGCGCGGCTATGGCTACACCTTC. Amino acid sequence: CSGLHGRGYGYTF.

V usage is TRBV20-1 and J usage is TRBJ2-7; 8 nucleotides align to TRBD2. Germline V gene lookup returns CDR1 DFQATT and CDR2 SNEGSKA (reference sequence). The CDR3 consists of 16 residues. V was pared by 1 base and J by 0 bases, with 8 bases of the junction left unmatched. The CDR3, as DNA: TGCAGTGCTAGAGTCACCCTAGCGGGCCTCTCCTACGAGCAGTACTTC. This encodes CSARVTLAGLSYEQYF.

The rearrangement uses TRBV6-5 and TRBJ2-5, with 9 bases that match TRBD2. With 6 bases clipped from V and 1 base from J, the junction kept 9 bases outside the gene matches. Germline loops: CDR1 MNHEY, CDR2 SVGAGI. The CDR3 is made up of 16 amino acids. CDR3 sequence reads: CASSRHWREGQETQYF. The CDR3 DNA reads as TGTGCCAGCAGCCGGCATTGGCGGGAGGGCCAAGAGACCCAGTACTTC.

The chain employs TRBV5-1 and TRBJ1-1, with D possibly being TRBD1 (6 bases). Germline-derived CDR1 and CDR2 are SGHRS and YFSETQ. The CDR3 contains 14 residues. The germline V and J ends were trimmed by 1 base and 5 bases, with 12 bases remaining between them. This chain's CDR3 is CASSLMTGGTEAFF. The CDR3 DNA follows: TGCGCCAGCAGCTTGATGACAGGAGGGACTGAAGCTTTCTTT.

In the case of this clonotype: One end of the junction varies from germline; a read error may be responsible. Here the CDR3 reads CASSHGWALSSYEQYF. As DNA, the CDR3 is TGTGCCAGCAGCCATGGCTGGGCCCTGAGCTCCTATGAGCAGTACTTC. The chain carries TRBV5-8 and TRBJ2-7; unclear D gene. The CDR3 is 16 amino acids. In germline, CDR1 is SGHTS, CDR2 YDEGEE.

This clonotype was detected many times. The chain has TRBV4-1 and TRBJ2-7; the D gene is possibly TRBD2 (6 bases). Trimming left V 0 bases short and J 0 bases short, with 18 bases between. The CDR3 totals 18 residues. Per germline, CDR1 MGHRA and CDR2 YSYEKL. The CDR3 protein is CASSQDSSGAGDSYEQYF. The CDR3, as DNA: TGCGCCAGCAGCCAAGATAGTTCGGGAGCGGGCGACTCCTACGAGCAGTACTTC.

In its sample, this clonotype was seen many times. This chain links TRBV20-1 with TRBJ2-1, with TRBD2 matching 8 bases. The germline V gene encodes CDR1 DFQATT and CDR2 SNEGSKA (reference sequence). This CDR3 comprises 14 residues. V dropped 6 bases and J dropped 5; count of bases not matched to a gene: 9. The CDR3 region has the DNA TGCAGTGCGCGGCCGGGACTAGGCAACAATGAGCAGTTCTTC. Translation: CSARPGLGNNEQFF.

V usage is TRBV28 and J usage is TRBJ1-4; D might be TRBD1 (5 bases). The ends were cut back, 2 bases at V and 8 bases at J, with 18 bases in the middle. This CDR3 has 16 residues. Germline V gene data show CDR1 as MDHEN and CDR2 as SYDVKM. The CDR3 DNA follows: TGTGCCAGCAGTTTACCGGGGGGACCCCTAGGGGAAAAACTGTTTTTT. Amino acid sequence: CASSLPGGPLGEKLFF.

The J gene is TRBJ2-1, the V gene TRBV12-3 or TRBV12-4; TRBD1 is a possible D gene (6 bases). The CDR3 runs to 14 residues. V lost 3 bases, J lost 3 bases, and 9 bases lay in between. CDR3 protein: CASSLQGNYNEQFF. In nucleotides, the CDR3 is TGTGCCAGCAGTTTGCAGGGGAACTACAATGAGCAGTTCTTC.

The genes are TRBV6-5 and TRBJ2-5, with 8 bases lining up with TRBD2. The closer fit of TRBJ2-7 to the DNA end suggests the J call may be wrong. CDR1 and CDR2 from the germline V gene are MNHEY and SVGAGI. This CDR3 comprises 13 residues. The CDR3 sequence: CASAIAGSYEQYF. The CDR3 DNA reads TGTGCCAGCGCAATAGCGGGAAGCTACGAGCAGTACTTC.

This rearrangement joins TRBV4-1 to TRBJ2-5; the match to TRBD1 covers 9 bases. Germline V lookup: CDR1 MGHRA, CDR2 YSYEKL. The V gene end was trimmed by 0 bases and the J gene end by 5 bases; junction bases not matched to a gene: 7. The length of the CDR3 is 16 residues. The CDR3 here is CASSQDDRGSGETQYF. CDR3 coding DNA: TGCGCCAGCAGCCAAGACGACAGGGGGTCGGGTGAGACCCAGTACTTC.

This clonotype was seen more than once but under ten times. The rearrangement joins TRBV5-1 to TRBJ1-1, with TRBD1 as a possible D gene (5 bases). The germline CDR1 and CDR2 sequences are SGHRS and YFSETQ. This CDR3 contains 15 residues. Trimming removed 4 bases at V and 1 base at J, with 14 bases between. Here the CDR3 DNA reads TGCGCCAGCAGCAGACTCACGGGGGGGAACACTGAAGCTTTCTTT. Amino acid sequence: CASSRLTGGNTEAFF.

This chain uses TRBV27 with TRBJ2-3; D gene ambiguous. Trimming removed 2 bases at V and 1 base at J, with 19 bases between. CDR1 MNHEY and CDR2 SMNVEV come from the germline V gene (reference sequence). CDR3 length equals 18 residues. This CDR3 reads CASSLQARNPRGTDTQYF. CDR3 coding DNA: TGTGCCAGCAGTTTACAGGCCCGCAACCCTCGGGGCACAGATACGCAGTATTTT.

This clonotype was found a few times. The CDR3 sequence: CASGSGQGALYEQYF. Written as DNA, the CDR3 is TGCGCCAGCGGATCCGGACAGGGGGCTCTCTACGAGCAGTACTTC. The chain carries TRBV5-1 and TRBJ2-7, with 11 bases identical to TRBD1. Germline CDR1 reads SGHRS; CDR2 reads YFSETQ. This CDR3 has 15 amino acids. V gave up 7 bases and J gave up 3 bases; unmatched junction bases: 9.

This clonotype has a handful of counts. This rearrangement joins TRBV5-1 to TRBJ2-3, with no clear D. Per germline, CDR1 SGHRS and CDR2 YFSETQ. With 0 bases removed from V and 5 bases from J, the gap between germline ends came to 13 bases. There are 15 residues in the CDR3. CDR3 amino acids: CASSLDGYSGDTQYF. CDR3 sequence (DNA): TGCGCCAGCAGCTTGGACGGGTATTCAGGAGATACGCAGTATTTT.

The DNA of the CDR3 is TGTGCCAGCAGCGTAACGGGGGTGCCTCTCACCGGGGAGCTGTTTTTT. Translating gives CASSVTGVPLTGELFF. The rearrangement joins TRBV9 to TRBJ2-2; perhaps TRBD2 as D (6 bases). Deletions cut 1 base from V and 4 bases from J, with 14 bases between. CDR1 SGDLS and CDR2 YYNGEE come from the germline V gene. The length of the CDR3 is 16 residues.

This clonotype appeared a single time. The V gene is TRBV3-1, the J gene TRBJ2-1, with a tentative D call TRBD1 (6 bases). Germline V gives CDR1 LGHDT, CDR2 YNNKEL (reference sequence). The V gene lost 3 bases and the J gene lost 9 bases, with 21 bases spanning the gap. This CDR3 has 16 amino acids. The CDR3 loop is CASSHIDRIGPIEQFF. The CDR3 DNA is TGTGCCAGCAGCCACATAGACAGGATTGGCCCAATTGAGCAGTTCTTC.

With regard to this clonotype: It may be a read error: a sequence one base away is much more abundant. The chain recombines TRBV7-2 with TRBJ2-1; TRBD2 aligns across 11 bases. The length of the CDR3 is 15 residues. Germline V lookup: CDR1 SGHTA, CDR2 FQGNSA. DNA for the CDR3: TGTGCCAGCAGTCCCACTAGCGGGAGTTTCAATGAGCGGTTCTTC. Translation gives CASSPTSGSFNERFF.

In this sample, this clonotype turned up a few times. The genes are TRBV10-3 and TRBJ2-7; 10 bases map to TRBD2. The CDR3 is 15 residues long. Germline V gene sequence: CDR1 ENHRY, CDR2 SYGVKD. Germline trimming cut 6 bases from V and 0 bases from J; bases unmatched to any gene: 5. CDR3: CAISVAGGISYEQYF. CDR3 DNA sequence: TGTGCCATCAGCGTAGCGGGGGGAATCTCCTACGAGCAGTACTTC.

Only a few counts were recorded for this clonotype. The CDR3 is CSASSQTGSIYEQYF. The CDR3 DNA follows: TGCAGTGCCTCTAGCCAAACAGGGTCCATATACGAGCAGTACTTC. The rearrangement joins TRBV20-1 to TRBJ2-7; possible D gene TRBD1, 6 bases. The germline CDR1 and CDR2 sequences are DFQATT and SNEGSKA (reference sequence). V gave up 6 bases and J gave up 4 bases, with 22 bases separating them. The CDR3 loop spans 15 amino acids.

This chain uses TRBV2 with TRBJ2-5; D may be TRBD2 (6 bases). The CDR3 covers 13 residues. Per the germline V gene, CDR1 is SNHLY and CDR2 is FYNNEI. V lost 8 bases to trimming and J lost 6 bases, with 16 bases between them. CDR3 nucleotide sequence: TGTGCCAGCCGAACGGAGGGGTGGAAGACCCAGTACTTC. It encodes CASRTEGWKTQYF.

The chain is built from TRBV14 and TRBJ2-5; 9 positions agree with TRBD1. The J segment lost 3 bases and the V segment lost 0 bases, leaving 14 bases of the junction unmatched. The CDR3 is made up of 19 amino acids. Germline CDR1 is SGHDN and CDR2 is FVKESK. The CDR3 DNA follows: TGTGCCAGCAGCCAAGATCGTAGGGGACAGGGTCTACCCGAAGAGACCCAGTACTTC. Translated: CASSQDRRGQGLPEETQYF.

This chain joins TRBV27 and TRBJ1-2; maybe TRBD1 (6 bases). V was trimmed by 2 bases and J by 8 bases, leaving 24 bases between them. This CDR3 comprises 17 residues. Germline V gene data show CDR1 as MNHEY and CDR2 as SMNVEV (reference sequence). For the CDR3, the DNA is TGTGCCAGCAGTTTAGAGCCCCATCGAACGGACAGCCAGGGCTACACCTTC. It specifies CASSLEPHRTDSQGYTF.

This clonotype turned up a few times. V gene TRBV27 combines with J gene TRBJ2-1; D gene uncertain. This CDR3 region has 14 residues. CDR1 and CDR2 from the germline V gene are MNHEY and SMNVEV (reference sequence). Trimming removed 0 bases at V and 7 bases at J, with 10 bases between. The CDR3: CASSLSNSANEQFF. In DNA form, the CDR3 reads TGTGCCAGCAGTTTATCAAATTCAGCTAATGAGCAGTTCTTC.

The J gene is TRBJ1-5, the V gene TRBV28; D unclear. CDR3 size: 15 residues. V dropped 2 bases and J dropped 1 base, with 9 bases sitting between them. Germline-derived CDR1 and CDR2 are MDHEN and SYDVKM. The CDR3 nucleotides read TGTGCCAGCAGTTTAGGACGGAGGAGCAATCAGCCCCAGCATTTT. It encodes CASSLGRRSNQPQHF.